The clone carrying this T cell receptor (beta chain) was picked up a small number of times. As yet, its antigen is unknown. A second 7 to 11 cycle PCR used barcoded and J-beta primers. In TCRdb, the 5' RACE reads were re-called with MiXCR into one record per CDR3 protein. The sample yields hundreds of thousands of distinct CDR3 sequences, around 36% seen once. These data belong to a study of blood T cells in healthy people across ages. The CDR3 length is 13 residues. Germline loops: CDR1 DFQATT, CDR2 SNEGSKA (reference sequence). Between the trimmed V and J ends, which lost 3 bases and 2 bases, there was a span of 11 bases. Those donating, healthy Caucasian individuals from Russia, were aged 6 to 90. Study results and limitations: Per million T cells, TCR beta diversity dropped roughly linearly as age increased.

The chain employs TRBV20-1 and TRBJ2-7; D not certain. The origin of this receptor is a man aged 18 to 30 in good health. Source material: blood. The CDR3 DNA sequence: TGCAGTGCTAGGACACGTTCCACCTACGAGCAGTACTTC. This gives the protein CSARTRSTYEQYF.